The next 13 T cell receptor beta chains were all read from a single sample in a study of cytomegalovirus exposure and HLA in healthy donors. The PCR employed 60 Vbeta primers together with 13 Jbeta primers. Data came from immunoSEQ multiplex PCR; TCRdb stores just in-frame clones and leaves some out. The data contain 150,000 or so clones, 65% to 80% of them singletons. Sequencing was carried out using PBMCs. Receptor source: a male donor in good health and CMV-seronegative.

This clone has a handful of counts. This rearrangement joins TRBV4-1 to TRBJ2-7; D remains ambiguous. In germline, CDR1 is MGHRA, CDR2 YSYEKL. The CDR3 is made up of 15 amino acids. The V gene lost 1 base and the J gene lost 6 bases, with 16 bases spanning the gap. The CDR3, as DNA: TGCGCCAGCAGCCAAGGAAGAACTACCGGTGGCGAGCAGTACTTC. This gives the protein CASSQGRTTGGEQYF.

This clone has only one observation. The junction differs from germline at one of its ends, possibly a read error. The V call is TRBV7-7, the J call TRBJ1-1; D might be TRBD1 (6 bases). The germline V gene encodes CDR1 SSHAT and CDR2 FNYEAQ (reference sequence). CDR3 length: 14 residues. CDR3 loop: CASSLVAGTTEAFF. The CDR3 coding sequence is TGTGCTAGCAGCTTAGTAGCCGGGACAACTGAAGCTTTCTTT.

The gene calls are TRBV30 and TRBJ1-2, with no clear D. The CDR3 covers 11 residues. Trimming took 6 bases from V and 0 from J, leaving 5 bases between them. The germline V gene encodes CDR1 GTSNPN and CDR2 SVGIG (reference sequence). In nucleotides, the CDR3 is TGTGCCTGCACAGCTAACTATGGCTACACCTTC. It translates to CACTANYGYTF. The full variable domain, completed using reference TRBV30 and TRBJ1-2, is SQTIHQWPATLVQPVGSPLSLECTVEGTSNPNLYWYRQAAGRGLQLLFYSVGIGQISSEVPQNLSASRPQDRQFILSSKKLLLSDSGFYLCACTANYGYTFGSGTRLTVV.

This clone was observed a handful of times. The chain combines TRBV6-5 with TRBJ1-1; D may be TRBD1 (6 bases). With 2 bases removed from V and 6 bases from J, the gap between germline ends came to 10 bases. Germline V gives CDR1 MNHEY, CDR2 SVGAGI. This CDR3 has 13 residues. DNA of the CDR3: TGTGCCAGCAGTTACCAGGGGAGCGCTGAAGCTTTCTTT. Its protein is CASSYQGSAEAFF.

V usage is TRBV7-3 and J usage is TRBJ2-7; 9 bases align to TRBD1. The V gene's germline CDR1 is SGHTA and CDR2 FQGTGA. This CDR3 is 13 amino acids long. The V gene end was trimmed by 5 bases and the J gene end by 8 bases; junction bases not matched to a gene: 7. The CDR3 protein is CASSPRDRAKQYF. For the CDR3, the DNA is TGTGCCAGCAGCCCCAGGGACAGGGCGAAGCAGTACTTC.

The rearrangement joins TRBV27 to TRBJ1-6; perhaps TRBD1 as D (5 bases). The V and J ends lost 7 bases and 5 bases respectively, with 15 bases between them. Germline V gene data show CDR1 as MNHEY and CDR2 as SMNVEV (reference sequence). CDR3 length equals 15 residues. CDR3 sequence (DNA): TGTGCCAGCACCTCGGGGGAACTGAATAATTCACCCCTCCACTTT. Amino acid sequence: CASTSGELNNSPLHF.

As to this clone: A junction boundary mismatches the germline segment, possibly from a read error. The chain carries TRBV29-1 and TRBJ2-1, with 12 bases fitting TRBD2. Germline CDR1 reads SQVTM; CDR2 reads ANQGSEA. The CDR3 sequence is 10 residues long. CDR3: CSGLAGERFF. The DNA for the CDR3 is TGCAGCGGACTAGCGGGAGAGCGGTTCTTC.

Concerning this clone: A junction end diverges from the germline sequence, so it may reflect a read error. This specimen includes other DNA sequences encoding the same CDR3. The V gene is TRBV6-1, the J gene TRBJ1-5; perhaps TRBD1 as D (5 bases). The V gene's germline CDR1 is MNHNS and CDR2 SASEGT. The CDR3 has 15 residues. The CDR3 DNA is TGTGCCAGCAGCAAAATTGACAGCGTCAATCAGCCCCAGCACTTT. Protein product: CASSKIDSVNQPQHF.

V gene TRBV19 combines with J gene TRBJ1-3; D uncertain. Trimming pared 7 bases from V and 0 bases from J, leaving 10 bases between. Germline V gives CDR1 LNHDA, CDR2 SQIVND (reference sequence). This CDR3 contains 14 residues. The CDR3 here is CASKRAGSGNTIYF. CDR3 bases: TGTGCCAGTAAAAGAGCGGGCTCTGGAAACACCATATATTTT.

CDR3 sequence reads: CASSRPGGKETQYF. The CDR3 nucleotides are TGTGCCAGCAGCCGACCCGGGGGAAAAGAGACCCAGTACTTC. The genes are TRBV7-9 and TRBJ2-5; weak D call: TRBD2 (6 bases). CDR1 is SEHNR, CDR2 FQNEAQ, per germline (reference sequence). This CDR3 comprises 14 residues. Trimming removed 5 bases at V and 3 bases at J, with 13 bases between.

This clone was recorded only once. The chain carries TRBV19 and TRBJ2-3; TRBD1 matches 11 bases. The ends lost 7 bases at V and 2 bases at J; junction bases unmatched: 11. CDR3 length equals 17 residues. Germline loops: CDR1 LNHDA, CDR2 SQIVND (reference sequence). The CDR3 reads CASKKRGTGGLTDTQYF. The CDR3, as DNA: TGTGCCAGTAAGAAACGAGGGACAGGGGGACTCACAGATACGCAGTATTTT.

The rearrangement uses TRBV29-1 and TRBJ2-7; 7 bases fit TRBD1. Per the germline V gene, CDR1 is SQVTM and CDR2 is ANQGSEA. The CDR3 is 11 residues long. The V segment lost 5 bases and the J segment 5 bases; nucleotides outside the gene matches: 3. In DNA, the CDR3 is TGCAGCGTTCCGGACAGGCACGAGCAGTACTTC. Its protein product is CSVPDRHEQYF.

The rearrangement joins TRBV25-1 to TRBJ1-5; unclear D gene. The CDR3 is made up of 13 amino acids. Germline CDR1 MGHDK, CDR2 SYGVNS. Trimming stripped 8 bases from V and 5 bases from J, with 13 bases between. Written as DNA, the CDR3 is TGTGCCAGCTCAGCGGGGATCCATCAGCCCCAGCATTTT. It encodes CASSAGIHQPQHF.